This TCR beta chain was recorded in a study of Ad26.COV2.S vaccination and SARS-CoV-2 variants. For the study at large: Once or twice, 56 days apart, Ad26.COV2.S was delivered intramuscularly. Study outcomes and limitations: Measurements of TCR breadth and depth may have given underestimates of the total T cell responses. The breadth of spike-specific CD8+ and CD4+ T cell responses after vaccination was reportedly substantial.

About this clone itself: As yet, its antigen is unknown.

The treatment is: some 20 received Ad26.COV2.S at low or high dose, single or two shots; about five received placebo; per-sample allocation not given. Day 63 following the first vaccine or placebo injection was when the samples were taken. A Boston donor was an adult aged 18-55 years. Germline lookup yields CDR1 LNHDA and CDR2 SQIVND (reference sequence). V trimming: 4 bases; J trimming: 4 bases; junction bases outside the gene matches: 5. There are 14 residues in the CDR3. Sequenced by immunoSEQ multiplex PCR; TCRdb stores in-frame clones only, minus some. The table shows more than 300,000 clones, with less than 90% occurring only once.

The V gene is TRBV19, the J gene TRBJ1-1, with TRBD1 matching 8 bases. Sequencing was performed on peripheral blood, taken in a trial of Ad26.COV2.S vaccine versus placebo. This TCR was sampled from a person between 18 and 60 years old who received the Ad26.COV2.S COVID-19 vaccine or a placebo. The CDR3 loop is CASSRPGTGTEAFF. The CDR3 region has the DNA TGTGCCAGTAGTAGGCCCGGGACAGGCACTGAAGCTTTCTTT.